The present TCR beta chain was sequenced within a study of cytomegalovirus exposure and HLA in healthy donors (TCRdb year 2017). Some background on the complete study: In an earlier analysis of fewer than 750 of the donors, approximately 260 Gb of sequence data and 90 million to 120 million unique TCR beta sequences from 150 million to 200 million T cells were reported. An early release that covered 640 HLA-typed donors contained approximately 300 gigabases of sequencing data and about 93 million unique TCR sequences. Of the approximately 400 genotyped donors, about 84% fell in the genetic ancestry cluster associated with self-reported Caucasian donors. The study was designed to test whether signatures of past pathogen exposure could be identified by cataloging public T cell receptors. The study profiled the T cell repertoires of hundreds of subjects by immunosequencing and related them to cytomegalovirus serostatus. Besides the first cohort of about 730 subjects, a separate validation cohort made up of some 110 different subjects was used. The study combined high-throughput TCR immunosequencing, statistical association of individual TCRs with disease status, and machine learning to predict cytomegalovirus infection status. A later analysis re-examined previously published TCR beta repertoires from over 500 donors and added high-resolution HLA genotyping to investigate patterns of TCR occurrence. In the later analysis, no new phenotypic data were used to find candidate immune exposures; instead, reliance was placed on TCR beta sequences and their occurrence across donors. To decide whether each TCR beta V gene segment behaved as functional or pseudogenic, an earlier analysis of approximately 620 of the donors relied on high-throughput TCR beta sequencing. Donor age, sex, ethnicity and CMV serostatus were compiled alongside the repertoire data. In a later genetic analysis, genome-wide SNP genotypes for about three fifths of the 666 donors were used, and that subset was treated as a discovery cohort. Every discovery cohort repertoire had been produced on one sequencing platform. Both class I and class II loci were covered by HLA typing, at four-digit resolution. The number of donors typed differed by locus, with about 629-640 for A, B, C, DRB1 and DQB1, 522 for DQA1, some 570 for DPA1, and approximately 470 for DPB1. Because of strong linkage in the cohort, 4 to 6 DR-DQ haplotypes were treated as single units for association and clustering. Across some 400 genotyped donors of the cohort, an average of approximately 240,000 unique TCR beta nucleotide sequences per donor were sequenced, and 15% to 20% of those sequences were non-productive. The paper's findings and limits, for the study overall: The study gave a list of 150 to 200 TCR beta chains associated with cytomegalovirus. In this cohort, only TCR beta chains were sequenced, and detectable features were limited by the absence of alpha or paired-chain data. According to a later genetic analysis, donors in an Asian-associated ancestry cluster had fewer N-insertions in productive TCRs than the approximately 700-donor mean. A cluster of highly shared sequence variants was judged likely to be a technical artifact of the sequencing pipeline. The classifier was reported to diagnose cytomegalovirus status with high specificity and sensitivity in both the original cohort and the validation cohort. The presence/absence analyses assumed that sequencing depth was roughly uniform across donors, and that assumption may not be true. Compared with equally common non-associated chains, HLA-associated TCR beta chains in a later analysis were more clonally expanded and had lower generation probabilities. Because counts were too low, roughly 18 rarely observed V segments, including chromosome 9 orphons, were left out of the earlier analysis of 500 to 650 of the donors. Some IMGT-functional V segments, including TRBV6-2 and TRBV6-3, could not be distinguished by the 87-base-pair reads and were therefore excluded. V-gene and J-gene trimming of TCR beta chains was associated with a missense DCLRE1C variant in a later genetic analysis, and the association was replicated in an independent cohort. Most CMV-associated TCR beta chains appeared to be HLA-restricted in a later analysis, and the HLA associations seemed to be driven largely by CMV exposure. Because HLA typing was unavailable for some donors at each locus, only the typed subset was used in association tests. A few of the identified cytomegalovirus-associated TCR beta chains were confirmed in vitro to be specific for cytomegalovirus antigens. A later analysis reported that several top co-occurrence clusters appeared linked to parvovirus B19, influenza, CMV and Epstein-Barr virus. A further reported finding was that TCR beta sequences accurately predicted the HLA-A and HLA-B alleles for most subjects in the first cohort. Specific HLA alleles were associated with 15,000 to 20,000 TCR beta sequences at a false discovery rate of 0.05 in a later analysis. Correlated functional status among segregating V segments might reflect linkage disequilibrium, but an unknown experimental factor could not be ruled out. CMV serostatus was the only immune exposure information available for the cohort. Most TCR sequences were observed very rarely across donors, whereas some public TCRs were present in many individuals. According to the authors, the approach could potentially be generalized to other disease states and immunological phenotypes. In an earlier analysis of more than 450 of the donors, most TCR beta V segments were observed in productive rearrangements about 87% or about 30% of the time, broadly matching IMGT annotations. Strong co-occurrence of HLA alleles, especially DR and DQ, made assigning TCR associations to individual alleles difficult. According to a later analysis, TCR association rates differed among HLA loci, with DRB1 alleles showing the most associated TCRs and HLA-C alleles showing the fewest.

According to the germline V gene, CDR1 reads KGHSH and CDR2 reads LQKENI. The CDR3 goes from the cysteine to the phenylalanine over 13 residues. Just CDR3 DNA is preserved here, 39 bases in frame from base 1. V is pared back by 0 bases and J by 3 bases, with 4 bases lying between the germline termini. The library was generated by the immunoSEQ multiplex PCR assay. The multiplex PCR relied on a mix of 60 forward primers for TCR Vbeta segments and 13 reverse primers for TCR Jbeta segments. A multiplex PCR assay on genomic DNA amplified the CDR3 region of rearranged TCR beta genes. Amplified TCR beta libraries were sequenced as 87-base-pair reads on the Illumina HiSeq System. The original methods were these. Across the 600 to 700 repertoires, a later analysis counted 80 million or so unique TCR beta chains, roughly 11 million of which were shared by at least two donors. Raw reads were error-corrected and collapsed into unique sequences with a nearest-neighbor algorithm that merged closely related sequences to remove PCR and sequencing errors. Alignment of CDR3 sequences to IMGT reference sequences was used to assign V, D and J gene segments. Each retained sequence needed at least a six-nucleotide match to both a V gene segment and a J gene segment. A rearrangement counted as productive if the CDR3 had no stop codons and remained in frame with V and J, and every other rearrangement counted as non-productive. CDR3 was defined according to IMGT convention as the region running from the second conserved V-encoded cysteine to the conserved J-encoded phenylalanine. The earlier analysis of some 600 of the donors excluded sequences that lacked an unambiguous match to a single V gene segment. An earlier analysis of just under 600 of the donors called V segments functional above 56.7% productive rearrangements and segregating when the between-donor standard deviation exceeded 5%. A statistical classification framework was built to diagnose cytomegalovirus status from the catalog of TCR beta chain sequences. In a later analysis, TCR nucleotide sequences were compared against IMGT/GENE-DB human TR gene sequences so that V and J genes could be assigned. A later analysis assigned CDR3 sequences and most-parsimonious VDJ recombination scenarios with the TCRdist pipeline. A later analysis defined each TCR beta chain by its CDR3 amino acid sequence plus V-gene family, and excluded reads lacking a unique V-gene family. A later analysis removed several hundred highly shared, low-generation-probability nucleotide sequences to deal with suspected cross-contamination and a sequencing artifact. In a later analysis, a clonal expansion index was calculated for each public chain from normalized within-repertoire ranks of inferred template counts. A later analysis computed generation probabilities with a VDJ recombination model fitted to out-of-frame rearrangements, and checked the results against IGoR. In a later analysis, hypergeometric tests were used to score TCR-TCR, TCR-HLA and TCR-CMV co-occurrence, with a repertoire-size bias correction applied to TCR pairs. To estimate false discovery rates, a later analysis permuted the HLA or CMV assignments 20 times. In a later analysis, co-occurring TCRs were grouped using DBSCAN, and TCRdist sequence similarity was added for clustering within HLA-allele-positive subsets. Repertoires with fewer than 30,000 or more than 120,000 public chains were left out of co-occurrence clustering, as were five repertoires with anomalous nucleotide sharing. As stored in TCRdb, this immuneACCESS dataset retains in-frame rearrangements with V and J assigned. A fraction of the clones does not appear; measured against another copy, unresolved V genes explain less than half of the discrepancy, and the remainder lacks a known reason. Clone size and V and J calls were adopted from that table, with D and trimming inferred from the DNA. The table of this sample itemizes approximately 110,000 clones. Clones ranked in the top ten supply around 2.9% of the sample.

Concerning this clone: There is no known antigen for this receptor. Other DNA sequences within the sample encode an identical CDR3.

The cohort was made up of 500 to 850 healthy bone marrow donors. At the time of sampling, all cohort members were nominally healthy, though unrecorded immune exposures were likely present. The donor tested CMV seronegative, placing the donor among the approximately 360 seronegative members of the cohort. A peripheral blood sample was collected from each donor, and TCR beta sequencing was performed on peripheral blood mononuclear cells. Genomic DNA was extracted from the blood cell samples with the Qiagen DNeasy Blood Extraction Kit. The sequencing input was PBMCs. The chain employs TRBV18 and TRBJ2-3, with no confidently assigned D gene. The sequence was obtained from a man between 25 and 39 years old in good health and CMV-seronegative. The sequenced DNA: TGTGCCAGCTCACCACCTTCTACAGATACGCAGTATTTT. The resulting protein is CASSPPSTDTQYF.